Each of the 6 T cell receptor beta chains below was sequenced from the same sample in a study of blood T cells in healthy people across ages. A second PCR, run for about 7 to 12 cycles, used a sample-barcoded 5' primer plus a J-beta primer mix. TCRdb analysed the 5' RACE reads with MiXCR anew, one entry per CDR3 protein. The sample has more than 500,000 distinct CDR3 sequences; 27% are singletons. The sequencing input was blood. These receptors all come from a woman between 65 and 79 years old in good health.

As regards this clonotype: An end of the junction does not agree with germline; a read error may underlie this. The J gene is TRBJ1-1, the V gene TRBV6-1; the D gene is possibly TRBD1 (6 bases). CDR1 and CDR2 (germline): MNHNS, SASEGT. The CDR3 runs 13 residues. The CDR3 nucleotides are TGTGCCAGCAGTTTCACAGGGAACACTGAACCTTTCTTT. It specifies CASSFTGNTEPFF.

The V gene is TRBV10-3, the J gene TRBJ2-3; D unclear. The CDR3 sequence is 16 residues long. Trimming shortened V by 0 bases and J by 0 bases, and 10 bases separated the two germline ends. Germline-derived CDR1 and CDR2 are ENHRY and SYGVKD. DNA of the CDR3: TGTGCCATCAGTGAGTCGGCGGCTACTAGCACAGATACGCAGTATTTT. Protein sequence: CAISESAATSTDTQYF.

This rearrangement joins TRBV11-2 to TRBJ2-5; no firm D call. V lost 5 bases, J lost 3 bases, and 10 bases lay in between. The CDR3 extends over 13 amino acids. Germline CDR1 SGHAT, CDR2 FQNNGV. The CDR3 bases are TGTGCCAGCAGCCCACGACCGGAAGAGACCCAGTACTTC. Translating gives CASSPRPEETQYF.

V is TRBV3-1 and J is TRBJ2-1; the D gene is possibly TRBD2 (7 bases). Germline values: CDR1 LGHDT, CDR2 YNNKEL (reference sequence). This CDR3 region has 17 residues. Trimming took 0 bases from V and 1 from J, leaving 13 bases between them. CDR3 residues: CASSQDLGGLSYNEQFF. DNA of the CDR3: TGTGCCAGCAGCCAAGATCTCGGGGGGCTGTCCTACAATGAGCAGTTCTTC.

CDR3 loop: CASSLSKVYGYTF. CDR3 sequence (DNA): TGTGCCAGCAGCTTAAGTAAGGTCTATGGCTACACCTTC. J is TRBJ1-2 and V is TRBV7-2; D remains unclear. V was trimmed by 2 bases and J by 4 bases, leaving 8 bases between them. This CDR3 region has 13 residues. The germline V gene encodes CDR1 SGHTA and CDR2 FQGNSA.

Notes on this clonotype: The junction and the germline gene differ at one end; a read error may be behind it. The V gene is TRBV6-5, the J gene TRBJ1-3; no definite D call. The length of the CDR3 is 12 residues. Germline V CDR1 and CDR2: MNHEY, SVGAGI. CDR3: CASVGPGNTIYF. As DNA, the CDR3 is TGTGCCAGCGTAGGACCTGGAAATACCATATATTTT.